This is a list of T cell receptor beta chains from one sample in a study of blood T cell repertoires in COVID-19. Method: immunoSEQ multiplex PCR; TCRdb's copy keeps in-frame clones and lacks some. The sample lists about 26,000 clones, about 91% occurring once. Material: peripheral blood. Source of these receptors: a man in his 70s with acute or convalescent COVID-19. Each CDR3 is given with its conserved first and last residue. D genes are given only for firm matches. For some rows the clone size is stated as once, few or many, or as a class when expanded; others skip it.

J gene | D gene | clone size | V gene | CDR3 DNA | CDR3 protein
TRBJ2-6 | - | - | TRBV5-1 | TGCGCCAGCAGGGAGGGAGAACTCTCTGGGGCCAACGTCCTGACTTTC | CASREGELSGANVLTF
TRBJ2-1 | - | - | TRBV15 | TGTGCCACCAGCACTAGCCGAAGGGACAATGAGCAGTTCTTC | CATSTSRRDNEQFF
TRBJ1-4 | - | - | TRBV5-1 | TGCGCCAGCAGCTCGGACGGACTTAATGAAAAACTGTTTTTT | CASSSDGLNEKLFF
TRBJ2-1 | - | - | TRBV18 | TGTGCCAGCTTACCGGACACCAACGGGCGCAATGAGCAGTTCTTC | CASLPDTNGRNEQFF
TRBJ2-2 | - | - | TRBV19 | TGTGCCAGTAGTATGCGGCTGGGGGCGTTCGCGAACACCGGGGAGCTGTTTTTT | CASSMRLGAFANTGELFF
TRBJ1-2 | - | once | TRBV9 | TGTGCCAGCAGCCCGGACAGCTTATATGGCTACACCTTC | CASSPDSLYGYTF
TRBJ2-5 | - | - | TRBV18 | TGTGCCAGCTCCCTGGGACAAGGGGATAGTAAGACCCAGTACTTC | CASSLGQGDSKTQYF
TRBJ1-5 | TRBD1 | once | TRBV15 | TGTGCCACCAGCAGAGGAGGGACAGTAGGTTCCCATGGGGGCAATCAGCCCCAGCATTTT | CATSRGGTVGSHGGNQPQHF
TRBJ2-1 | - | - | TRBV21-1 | TGTGCCAGCAGCAAAGCCGAGGGACTAGCGGGGCTTTACAATGAGCAGTTCTTC | CASSKAEGLAGLYNEQFF
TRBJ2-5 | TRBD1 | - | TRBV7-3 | TGTGCCAGCAGCACCGGGACAGGGTACCAAGAGACCCAGTACTTC | CASSTGTGYQETQYF
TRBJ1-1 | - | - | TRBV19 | TGTGCCAGTAGTATAGAGGGAGGGCGGCGCACTGAAGCTTTCTTT | CASSIEGGRRTEAFF
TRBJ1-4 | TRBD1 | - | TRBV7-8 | TGTGCCAGCAGTCCTTGGACAGGGCTAAGCCACTCGGAAAAACTGTTTTTT | CASSPWTGLSHSEKLFF
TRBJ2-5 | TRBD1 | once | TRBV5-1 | TGCGCCAGCAGCTTGGAGGAGACAGGGAGTAGGGGTATTGGTATGGAGACCCAGTACTTC | CASSLEETGSRGIGMETQYF
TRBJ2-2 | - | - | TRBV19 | TGTGCCAGTAGTATAAAAACAGGTTCGAGTGTGAACACCGGGGAGCTGTTTTTT | CASSIKTGSSVNTGELFF
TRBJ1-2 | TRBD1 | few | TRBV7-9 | TGTGCCAGCAGCTTAAACAGGGGAGACTATGGCTACACCTTC | CASSLNRGDYGYTF
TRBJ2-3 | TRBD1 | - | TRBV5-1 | TGCGCCAGCAGCTTGGACCCGACAGGGAACACAGATACGCAGTATTTT | CASSLDPTGNTDTQYF
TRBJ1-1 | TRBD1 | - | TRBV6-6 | TGTGCCAGCAGCTCGATGACAGGGGGTGCTGAAGCTTTCTTT | CASSSMTGGAEAFF
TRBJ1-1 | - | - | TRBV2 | TGTGCAGGCGGGGTGACTTTGATGAACACTGAAGCTTTCTTT | CAGGVTLMNTEAFF
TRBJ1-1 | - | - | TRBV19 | TGTGCCAGTTCGCCCCGGGACTGGCTTGAAGCTTTCTTT | CASSPRDWLEAFF
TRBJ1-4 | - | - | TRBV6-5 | TGTGCCAGCAGCCGGGACAACGAAAAACTGTTTTTT | CASSRDNEKLFF
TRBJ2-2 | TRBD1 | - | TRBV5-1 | TGCGCCAGCAGCTTCTACAATGGACAGGGGGGCACCGGGGAGCTGTTTTTT | CASSFYNGQGGTGELFF
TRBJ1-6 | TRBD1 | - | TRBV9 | TGTGCCAGCAGCGTAGTGCAGGGGGGAGGCCCCCTCCACTTT | CASSVVQGGGPLHF
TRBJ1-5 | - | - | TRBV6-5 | TGTGCCAGCAAGAGTACCAATAGCAATCAGCCCCAGCATTTT | CASKSTNSNQPQHF